These 10 T cell receptor beta chains came from one sample sequenced in a study of Graves' ophthalmopathy and Graves' hyperthyroidism. Using RNA transcripts, the TCR beta CDR3 regions were amplified. The workflow started with a first-round RT-PCR run with HTBI primers and then moved on to a second-round multiplex PCR. TCRdb passed the multiplex PCR reads through MiXCR, listing each CDR3 protein once. Among over 650,000 distinct CDR3 sequences listed, roughly 41% were seen once. The sample comprised peripheral blood. The receptors come from an adult man with Graves' ophthalmopathy.

The chain employs TRBV2 and TRBJ2-7; the D is unclear. Germline assignment: CDR1 SNHLY and CDR2 FYNNEI. Trimming shortened V by 6 bases and J by 6 bases, and 12 bases separated the two germline ends. The CDR3 totals 12 residues. Written as DNA, the CDR3 is TGTGCCAGCAGGTCGGACCCGGTCGAGCAGTACTTC. Protein: CASRSDPVEQYF.

This clonotype was recorded at least ten times. V gene TRBV9 combines with J gene TRBJ2-7; D may match TRBD1 or TRBD2 (5 bases each). The CDR3 contains 13 residues. Germline V gives CDR1 SGDLS, CDR2 YYNGEE. V lost 4 bases to trimming and J lost 6 bases, with 14 bases between them. The CDR3 is CASSRGSIGEQYF. The CDR3 DNA is TGTGCCAGCAGCCGGGGCAGTATAGGCGAGCAGTACTTC.

This clonotype was seen more than once but under ten times. The CDR3, as DNA: TGCGCCAGCAGCCAAGTGGGACGGAGGAATAATGGCTACACCTTC. Protein product: CASSQVGRRNNGYTF. The chain couples TRBV4-1 to TRBJ1-2; TRBD1 is a possible D gene (5 bases). Germline V CDR1 and CDR2: MGHRA, YSYEKL. The CDR3 contains 15 residues. Trimming cost V 1 base and J 6 bases, with 15 bases left between them.

The V and J genes are TRBV6-6 and TRBJ2-5, with TRBD2 identical over 9 bases. V shed 5 bases and J 3 bases; nucleotides not matched to a gene: 13. The CDR3 is made up of 17 amino acids. Germline V gene sequence: CDR1 MNHNY, CDR2 SVGAGI (reference sequence). CDR3 DNA sequence: TGTGCCAGCAGTCCTCTAGGCGGGGGGGCCGTAGAAGAGACCCAGTACTTC. Translation: CASSPLGGGAVEETQYF.

This clonotype turned up a few times. The genes are TRBV5-1 and TRBJ2-2, with 10 positions matching TRBD1. The CDR3 loop spans 17 amino acids. The V gene's germline CDR1 is SGHRS and CDR2 YFSETQ. J gave up 1 base and V 4 bases, and 7 bases lay outside the gene matches. Written as DNA, the CDR3 is TGCGCCAGCAGCAACGGGACAGGGGATTTGAACACCGGGGAGCTGTTTTTT. It translates to CASSNGTGDLNTGELFF.

This chain links TRBV7-8 with TRBJ2-5, with TRBD1 as a possible D gene (6 bases). The germline V and J ends were trimmed by 5 bases and 4 bases, with 14 bases remaining between them. CDR1 SGHVS and CDR2 FQNEAQ come from the germline V gene. CDR3 length equals 14 residues. CDR3 residues: CASSTGPARETQYF. CDR3 DNA: TGTGCCAGCAGCACAGGGCCGGCGCGAGAGACCCAGTACTTC.

The rearrangement joins TRBV12-3 or TRBV12-4 to TRBJ1-5, with D possibly being TRBD1 (5 bases). V was pared by 4 bases and J by 5 bases, with 15 bases between. This CDR3 is built from 15 residues. CDR3 loop: CASSSHWGFDQPQHF. The CDR3 nucleotides are TGTGCCAGCAGTTCTCACTGGGGGTTTGATCAGCCCCAGCATTTT.

V gene TRBV7-4 combines with J gene TRBJ1-2, with 9 bases matching TRBD1. This CDR3 is built from 15 residues. V lost 4 bases to trimming and J lost 7 bases; unmatched junction nucleotides: 10. Germline-derived CDR1 and CDR2 are SGHVT and SQSDAQ. CDR3 nucleotide sequence: TGTGCCAGCAGCTATTTGACGGACAGGGGTAGTGGCTACACCTTC. Amino acids: CASSYLTDRGSGYTF.

J is TRBJ1-2 and V is TRBV10-3; 7 nucleotides match TRBD1. Germline V lookup: CDR1 ENHRY, CDR2 SYGVKD. The CDR3 is made up of 12 amino acids. V lost 2 bases, J lost 11 bases, and 5 bases stayed unmatched. The CDR3 DNA reads TGTGCCATCAGTGAGCCGGGACAGAAGTACACCTTC. Its protein product is CAISEPGQKYTF.

In this sample, this clonotype turned up a few times. The chain has TRBV10-3 and TRBJ2-7; 9 nucleotides match TRBD2. The length of the CDR3 is 13 residues. The germline V gene has CDR1 ENHRY and CDR2 SYGVKD. The CDR3 sequence: CATSGSISYEQYF. Here the CDR3 DNA reads TGTGCGACTAGCGGATCAATCTCCTACGAGCAGTACTTC.